A single sample gave rise to the 25 T cell receptor beta chains below, sequenced in a study of response to subunit inactivated influenza vaccine. TCRdb recomputed calls from the RT-PCR reads with MiXCR, one row per CDR3 protein. The sample consists of some 500,000 distinct CDR3 sequences, more than 15% of them appearing once. The sample was CD4+ T cells sorted from PBMCs, taken around 25 months after vaccination. These receptors were collected from a man aged 50 to 69 who received an inactivated influenza vaccine.

The rearrangement links TRBV20-1 to TRBJ2-1; D assignment may be TRBD1 or TRBD2 (5 bases each). Germline V lookup: CDR1 DFQATT, CDR2 SNEGSKA (reference sequence). V was shortened by 3 bases and J by 2 bases, with 17 bases between the two germline ends. This CDR3 contains 16 residues. The CDR3 here is CSARKGSGTPYNEQFF. The DNA for the CDR3 is TGCAGTGCTAGGAAGGGGTCCGGGACGCCCTACAATGAGCAGTTCTTC.

The genes are TRBV6-1 and TRBJ2-2; D possibly corresponds to TRBD1 (9 bases). Trimming took off 6 bases at V and 5 bases at J, with 19 bases between the two ends. Germline CDR1 is MNHNS and CDR2 is SASEGT. This CDR3 is built from 16 residues. CDR3 sequence: CASRPTGGGGTGELFF. For the CDR3, the DNA is TGTGCCAGCAGACCCACAGGGGGCGGGGGGACCGGGGAGCTGTTTTTT.

The sample holds a few counts of this clonotype. V usage is TRBV20-1 and J usage is TRBJ1-6; D might be TRBD1 (5 bases). CDR3 size: 17 residues. Germline CDR1 reads DFQATT; CDR2 reads SNEGSKA (reference sequence). Trimming left V 4 bases short and J 5 bases short, with 21 bases between. CDR3 DNA sequence: TGCAGTGCTATAGCGTTAATGGGGGGGGATAATAATTCACCCCTCCACTTT. Translated: CSAIALMGGDNNSPLHF.

Concerning this clonotype: A much larger clone differs from this one at a single base, so this may be a read error. The chain has TRBV12-3 or TRBV12-4 and TRBJ1-2, with D possibly TRBD1 on 5 matching bases. V gave up 6 bases and J gave up 4 bases, with 15 bases separating them. This CDR3 comprises 14 residues. CDR3 nucleotides: TGTGCCAGCAGACAGGACATGAGTATCTATGGCTACACCTTC. Protein product: CASRQDMSIYGYTF.

This sequence joins TRBV12-3 or TRBV12-4 and TRBJ1-5, with no clear D. This CDR3 spans 12 amino acids. V dropped 2 bases and J dropped 7 bases, with 6 bases sitting between them. This CDR3 reads CASSLQWQPQHF. The CDR3 nucleotides read TGTGCCAGCAGTTTACAGTGGCAGCCCCAGCATTTT.

In its sample, this clonotype was seen a few times. This chain connects TRBV12-3 or TRBV12-4 to TRBJ2-1; D not certain. V was cut by 1 base and J by 0 bases, with 7 bases left in between. The CDR3 has 15 residues. The CDR3 protein is CASSLDQSSYNEQFF. CDR3 nucleotides: TGTGCCAGCAGTTTAGACCAGAGCTCCTACAATGAGCAGTTCTTC.

V gene TRBV7-7 combines with J gene TRBJ2-7; 12 nucleotides align to TRBD2. V lost 5 bases and J lost 5; bases outside the gene matches: 7. This CDR3 has 15 residues. The germline V gene has CDR1 SSHAT and CDR2 FNYEAQ (reference sequence). The CDR3 DNA sequence: TGTGCCAGCAGCCGTAGACTAGCGGGAGTCAACGAGCAGTACTTC. Its protein is CASSRRLAGVNEQYF. The full variable domain, with the rest looked up from reference TRBV7-7 and TRBJ2-7, is GAGVSQSPRYKVTKRGQDVTLRCDPISSHATLYWYQQALGQGPEFLTYFNYEAQPDKSGLPSDRFSAERPEGSISTLTIQRTEQRDSAMYRCASSRRLAGVNEQYFGPGTRLTVT.

The CDR3 coding sequence is TGTGCCACCAGTGACTCACTAGCGGGAAGCTGGCATGAGCAGTTCTTC. Translation: CATSDSLAGSWHEQFF. The chain has TRBV24-1 and TRBJ2-1; TRBD2 aligns across 10 bases. CDR3 length: 16 amino acids. V was clipped by 4 bases and J by 8 bases; unmatched bases: 10. Germline CDR1 reads KGHDR; CDR2 reads SFDVKD.

This clonotype was recorded many times. The V and J genes are TRBV7-6 and TRBJ2-2; no definite D call. CDR3 length equals 14 residues. Per the germline V gene, CDR1 is SGHVS and CDR2 is FNYEAQ. Trimming took 5 bases from V and 5 from J, leaving 12 bases between them. This CDR3 is CASSQPIGTGELFF. The CDR3 region has the DNA TGTGCCAGCAGCCAACCCATCGGGACCGGGGAGCTGTTTTTT.

The J gene is TRBJ1-2, the V gene TRBV5-4; perhaps TRBD1 as D (5 bases). CDR3 size: 15 residues. V gave up 2 bases and J gave up 8 bases, with 19 bases separating them. Germline CDR1 reads SGHNT; CDR2 reads YYREEE (reference sequence). In DNA form, the CDR3 reads TGTGCCAGCAGCTTTCGAGGCAGGTTAAGGACAGGCTACACCTTC. It encodes CASSFRGRLRTGYTF.

This chain joins TRBV24-1 and TRBJ1-5; D may be TRBD1 (5 bases). V was cut by 3 bases and J by 2 bases, with 22 bases left in between. CDR3 size: 19 residues. CDR1 KGHDR and CDR2 SFDVKD come from the germline V gene. The CDR3 here is CATSDPQRDPRVGNQPQHF. The CDR3 DNA is TGTGCCACCAGTGATCCCCAGCGAGACCCCAGGGTTGGCAATCAGCCCCAGCATTTT.

This clonotype was counted between two and nine times. This chain links TRBV6-2 or TRBV6-3 with TRBJ2-7, with 7 bases fitting TRBD1. Germline CDR1 reads MNHEY; CDR2 reads SVGEGT. Germline trimming cut 4 bases from V and 3 bases from J; bases unmatched to any gene: 6. The CDR3 covers 14 residues. CDR3 sequence reads: CASSWPTGNYEQYF. For the CDR3, the DNA is TGTGCCAGCAGTTGGCCGACAGGGAACTACGAGCAGTACTTC.

This clonotype was seen only a few times. The chain combines TRBV7-9 with TRBJ2-7, with 7 bases that match TRBD1. The CDR3 consists of 12 residues. Trimming removed 5 bases from V and 4 bases from J; junction bases left unmatched: 2. CDR1 SEHNR and CDR2 FQNEAQ come from the germline V gene (reference sequence). The CDR3 DNA follows: TGTGCCAGCAGCATGGGACAGTACGAGCAGTACTTC. It translates to CASSMGQYEQYF.

This clonotype was seen more than once but under ten times. The genes are TRBV12-3 or TRBV12-4 and TRBJ2-7; 8 nucleotides match TRBD1. J was trimmed by 5 bases and V by 5 bases; bases with no gene match: 8. There are 14 residues in the CDR3. In DNA, the CDR3 is TGTGCCAGCAGTGTCCGGGACAGGCACCACGAGCAGTACTTC. Translated, it gives CASSVRDRHHEQYF.

CDR3 nucleotide sequence: TGCGCCAGCAGTGGGGACAGGGTCTATGGCTACACCTTC. Its protein product is CASSGDRVYGYTF. The chain combines TRBV10-2 with TRBJ1-2; 9 bases are shared with TRBD1. J lost 4 bases, V lost 4 bases, and 1 base had no gene match. Germline assignment: CDR1 WSHSY and CDR2 SAAADI. This CDR3 region has 13 residues.

The CDR3 DNA is TGCAGTGCTAGAGATGGACTAGCGGGGGACGAGCAGTACTTC. Its protein is CSARDGLAGDEQYF. The chain uses TRBV20-1 and TRBJ2-7; 13 bases align to TRBD2. V was pared by 0 bases and J by 5 bases, with 1 base of the junction left unmatched. The CDR3 is 14 amino acids. The germline gives CDR1 DFQATT, CDR2 SNEGSKA (reference sequence).

The table lists this clonotype with a few counts. The chain couples TRBV5-1 to TRBJ2-2; 12 bases align to TRBD1. This CDR3 spans 16 amino acids. The germline gives CDR1 SGHRS, CDR2 YFSETQ. V lost 2 bases, J lost 6 bases, and 5 bases stayed unmatched. The CDR3 protein is CASSLTGTGGSGELFF. The CDR3 DNA reads as TGCGCCAGCAGCTTAACCGGGACAGGGGGCTCCGGGGAGCTGTTTTTT.

This clonotype was recorded many times. The V call is TRBV24-1, the J call TRBJ2-7, with D perhaps matching TRBD2 (5 bases). From germline, CDR1 is KGHDR and CDR2 SFDVKD. CDR3 length: 15 amino acids. V shed 2 bases and J shed 3 bases, with 13 bases lying between them. The CDR3, as DNA: TGTGCCACCAGTGATTCTTCCGGACTTATCTACGAGCAGTACTTC. Protein: CATSDSSGLIYEQYF.

V usage is TRBV7-9 and J usage is TRBJ2-7, with TRBD2 matching over 11 bases. The J segment lost 3 bases and the V segment lost 5 bases, leaving 12 bases of the junction unmatched. Germline CDR1 SEHNR, CDR2 FQNEAQ (reference sequence). This CDR3 is 17 amino acids long. CDR3 bases: TGTGCCAGCAGCCAGAAGAGAGGGACTAGCGGCGACTACGAGCAGTACTTC. Amino acids: CASSQKRGTSGDYEQYF.

This clonotype has a count of ten or more. The V and J genes are TRBV29-1 and TRBJ2-7; 10 bases are a match to TRBD2. Germline values: CDR1 SQVTM, CDR2 ANQGSEA. The CDR3 has 15 residues. After removal of 0 bases from V and 6 bases from J, the junction contained 8 bases not matched to a gene. The CDR3 here is CSVEDGRLAGAEQYF. CDR3 DNA: TGCAGCGTTGAAGATGGGAGGCTAGCGGGAGCCGAGCAGTACTTC.

This clonotype was observed a few times. The chain combines TRBV2 with TRBJ2-1, with D perhaps TRBD1 or TRBD2 (5 bases each). The V end was cut by 5 bases, the J end by 10 bases, with 18 bases between. The CDR3 consists of 14 residues. In germline, CDR1 is SNHLY, CDR2 FYNNEI. The DNA of the CDR3 is TGTGCCAGCAGTAGCCGGACTGGGACCAACGAGCAGTTCTTC. Translating it yields CASSSRTGTNEQFF.

This chain connects TRBV4-3 to TRBJ1-3; D remains ambiguous. The CDR3 has 15 residues. Trimming pared 4 bases from V and 3 bases from J, leaving 13 bases between. CDR1 is LGHNA and CDR2 is YSLEER in the germline V gene. CDR3 DNA: TGCGCCAGCAGCCCCAACGGGATCCTTGGAAACACCATATATTTT. This translates into CASSPNGILGNTIYF.

This clonotype was counted between two and nine times. The rearrangement links TRBV7-2 to TRBJ2-7, with 11 bases fitting TRBD1. Trimming at V came to 4 bases and at J to 4 bases, leaving 9 bases not matched to a gene. Germline CDR1 SGHTA, CDR2 FQGNSA. This CDR3 has 16 residues. This chain's CDR3 is CASSSAGTGGFYEQYF. The CDR3 nucleotides are TGTGCCAGCAGCTCAGCCGGGACAGGGGGTTTTTACGAGCAGTACTTC.

J is TRBJ2-2 and V is TRBV20-1, with D perhaps TRBD1 (5 bases). CDR1 is DFQATT and CDR2 is SNEGSKA in the germline V gene (reference sequence). The CDR3 contains 14 residues. V lost 0 bases and J 6 bases, leaving 11 bases between the germline ends. The CDR3 bases are TGCAGTGCTAGAGATGTTAGACAGTCCGGGGAGCTGTTTTTT. Translation gives CSARDVRQSGELFF.

This clonotype appeared a few times. J is TRBJ1-6 and V is TRBV12-3 or TRBV12-4; D call uncertain. Between the trimmed V and J ends, which lost 7 bases and 9 bases, there was a span of 16 bases. The CDR3 sequence is 14 residues long. The CDR3 loop is CASTLGRVGSPLHF. Written as DNA, the CDR3 is TGTGCCAGCACCCTAGGACGGGTGGGTTCACCCCTCCACTTT.